These 17 T cell receptor beta chains came from one sample sequenced in a study of T cells in Graves' hyperthyroidism and ophthalmopathy (dated by TCRdb to the late 2010s). The receptor library was made with multiplex PCR. Sequenced on an Illumina HiSeq 2000. TCR beta CDR3 regions were amplified from RNA transcripts. The TCR CDR3 was subjected to a first round of RT-PCR using the HTBI primer set and the Qiagen OneStep RT-PCR kit. TCRdb's own reprocessing of the public reads used fastp at Q25 and MiXCR and kept productive beta chains. A single entry per CDR3 protein holds the most common genes and DNA from its merged rows. The sample table holds fewer than 750,000 distinct CDR3 sequences, of which about 14% were seen once. Around an eighth of the sample comes from the top ten. Sequences were obtained from blood. All receptors derive from a woman between 45 and 60 years old with Graves' ophthalmopathy.

This clonotype was seen ten or more times. CDR3 protein: CASSEPGGKETQYF. The CDR3 nucleotides read TGCGCCAGCAGTGAGCCAGGGGGCAAAGAGACCCAGTACTTC. The chain is built from TRBV10-2 and TRBJ2-5, with TRBD1 matching 8 bases. Germline V gene lookup returns CDR1 WSHSY and CDR2 SAAADI. Trimming took 2 bases from V and 3 from J; bases not matched to a gene: 2. The CDR3 contains 14 residues.

The V gene is TRBV5-8, the J gene TRBJ2-2, with TRBD2 as a possible D gene (5 bases). This CDR3 comprises 18 residues. Trimming removed 0 bases from V and 2 bases from J, with 17 bases in between. Germline lookup yields CDR1 SGHTS and CDR2 YDEGEE. The CDR3 DNA reads as TGTGCCAGCAGCTTGGAGGCTAGTGGGAGCCTCAACACCGGGGAGCTGTTTTTT. Translating gives CASSLEASGSLNTGELFF.

This clonotype has ten or more counts. The rearrangement uses TRBV28 and TRBJ2-1; TRBD2 matches at 9 bases. This CDR3 contains 15 residues. V gave up 3 bases and J gave up 4 bases; unmatched junction bases: 4. CDR1 and CDR2 from the germline V gene are MDHEN and SYDVKM. In nucleotides, the CDR3 is TGTGCCAGCAGTTTTGGTAGCGGGAGTTACAATGAGCAGTTCTTC. Its protein is CASSFGSGSYNEQFF. Complete variable domain (other parts from reference TRBV28 and TRBJ2-1): DVKVTQSSRYLVKRTGEKVFLECVQDMDHENMFWYRQDPGLGLRLIYFSYDVKMKEKGDIPEGYSVSREKKERFSLILESASTNQTSMYLCASSFGSGSYNEQFFGPGTRLTVL.

This clonotype has ten or more counts. The rearrangement joins TRBV3-1 to TRBJ2-1; 9 positions match TRBD2. CDR3 length: 18 amino acids. J was trimmed by 8 bases and V by 1 base; bases with no gene match: 15. Germline values: CDR1 LGHDT, CDR2 YNNKEL (reference sequence). This CDR3 is CASSQVSGASGRKDEQFF. Here the CDR3 DNA reads TGTGCCAGCAGCCAAGTTTCTGGCGCCAGCGGGAGGAAGGATGAGCAGTTCTTC.

V is TRBV6-2 or TRBV6-3 and J is TRBJ2-7; D gene ambiguous. Trimming took off 2 bases at V and 2 bases at J, with 7 bases between the two ends. The CDR3 totals 13 residues. Looked up from germline, CDR1 is MNHEY and CDR2 is SVGEGT. CDR3 residues: CASSYSSTYEQYF. CDR3 coding DNA: TGTGCCAGCAGTTACAGCTCGACCTACGAGCAGTACTTC.

This clonotype was counted ten times or more. The chain is built from TRBV18 and TRBJ1-5; weak D call: TRBD1 (6 bases). CDR3 size: 15 residues. The V end lost 6 bases, the J end lost 2 bases, and 14 bases lay between the germline ends. Germline lookup yields CDR1 KGHSH and CDR2 LQKENI. CDR3 bases: TGTGCCAGCTCCCCGGGGGGGGCGGGCAATCAGCCCCAGCATTTT. This translates into CASSPGGAGNQPQHF. Complete variable domain (other parts from reference TRBV18 and TRBJ1-5): NAGVMQNPRHLVRRRGQEARLRCSPMKGHSHVYWYRQLPEEGLKFMVYLQKENIIDESGMPKERFSAEFPKEGPSILRIQQVVRGDSAAYFCASSPGGAGNQPQHFGDGTRLSIL.

Ten or more counts support this clonotype. CDR3 sequence reads: CASSFGPTVTEAFF. CDR3 DNA: TGTGCCAGCAGCTTCGGACCGACGGTCACTGAAGCTTTCTTT. The chain has TRBV11-2 and TRBJ1-1; D unresolved. Per the germline V gene, CDR1 is SGHAT and CDR2 is FQNNGV. The CDR3 is 14 residues long. V lost 3 bases, J lost 4 bases, and 12 bases lay in between.

This clonotype came up many times. The chain joins TRBV20-1 to TRBJ2-5; D perhaps matches TRBD1 (7 bases). The CDR3 totals 17 residues. Germline V lookup: CDR1 DFQATT, CDR2 SNEGSKA (reference sequence). The V gene lost 5 bases and the J gene lost 2 bases, with 24 bases spanning the gap. The CDR3 DNA is TGCAGTGCTGGAGGGACAGAATGGACCTTCCCTCAAGAGACCCAGTACTTC. It translates to CSAGGTEWTFPQETQYF.

This clonotype was counted between two and nine times. The chain uses TRBV13 and TRBJ2-1, with 15 bases fitting TRBD2. This CDR3 contains 18 residues. The V segment lost 5 bases and the J segment 5 bases; nucleotides outside the gene matches: 10. The germline gives CDR1 PRHDT, CDR2 FYEKMQ (reference sequence). The CDR3 sequence: CASSPGLAGGPHDNEQFF. The DNA of the CDR3 is TGTGCCAGCAGCCCCGGACTAGCGGGAGGGCCACACGACAATGAGCAGTTCTTC.

The V gene is TRBV11-2, the J gene TRBJ2-2, with D perhaps TRBD1 or TRBD2 (5 bases each). Trimming left V 4 bases short and J 1 base short, with 22 bases between. Germline CDR1 reads SGHAT; CDR2 reads FQNNGV. The CDR3 covers 19 residues. The CDR3 nucleotides are TGTGCCAGCAGCTCCGGGCCCTCCGGGACGAACGGGAACACCGGGGAGCTGTTTTTT. It is translated as CASSSGPSGTNGNTGELFF.

A few counts support this clonotype. The CDR3 DNA reads as TGTGCCAGCAGCACCCGTTGGGGGTCTCCCTACGAGCAGTACTTC. Translating gives CASSTRWGSPYEQYF. The J gene is TRBJ2-7, the V gene TRBV7-8; D is possibly TRBD1 or TRBD2 (5 bases each). V lost 5 bases and J 2 bases, leaving 16 bases between the germline ends. The V gene's germline CDR1 is SGHVS and CDR2 FQNEAQ. The CDR3 is made up of 15 amino acids.

CDR3 nucleotides: TGTGCCAGCTTGTCCGGGACAGGGGGCTTTCAGCCCCAGCATTTT. This sequence encodes CASLSGTGGFQPQHF. The chain joins TRBV28 to TRBJ1-5; 12 nucleotides align to TRBD1. This CDR3 is built from 15 residues. Trimming took 8 bases from V and 6 from J; bases not matched to a gene: 8. The germline V gene has CDR1 MDHEN and CDR2 SYDVKM.

This clonotype has just a few counts. The chain couples TRBV6-1 to TRBJ1-4, with a possible D match to TRBD1 (5 bases). The germline CDR1 and CDR2 sequences are MNHNS and SASEGT. There are 16 residues in the CDR3. Trimming removed 3 bases from V and 0 bases from J, with 11 bases in between. The CDR3 nucleotides are TGTGCCAGCAGTGATCAGGGAGCTCCAACTAATGAAAAACTGTTTTTT. Its translation: CASSDQGAPTNEKLFF.

This clonotype was recorded at least ten times. V usage is TRBV12-3 or TRBV12-4 and J usage is TRBJ2-1; the match to TRBD2 covers 9 bases. Trimming at V came to 6 bases and at J to 3 bases, leaving 9 bases not matched to a gene. This CDR3 has 16 residues. The CDR3 loop reads CASRTVAGAYYNEQFF. DNA of the CDR3: TGTGCCAGCAGGACCGTAGCGGGAGCCTACTACAATGAGCAGTTCTTC.

This clonotype was counted ten times or more. Here the CDR3 reads CASLGGPNSYEQYF. The CDR3 nucleotides are TGTGCCAGCCTCGGCGGACCAAACTCCTACGAGCAGTACTTC. This chain uses TRBV12-3 or TRBV12-4 with TRBJ2-7; D gene uncertain. The CDR3 consists of 14 residues. Trimming shortened V by 8 bases and J by 0 bases, and 14 bases separated the two germline ends.

This clonotype was seen ten or more times. This chain connects TRBV28 to TRBJ2-7; no clear D gene. Trimming shortened V by 6 bases and J by 5 bases, and 11 bases separated the two germline ends. The V gene's germline CDR1 is MDHEN and CDR2 SYDVKM. CDR3 size: 12 residues. The CDR3 here is CASSSYGDEQYF. CDR3 nucleotides: TGTGCCAGCAGCTCATATGGGGACGAGCAGTACTTC. The whole variable domain, remainder taken from reference TRBV28 and TRBJ2-7, is DVKVTQSSRYLVKRTGEKVFLECVQDMDHENMFWYRQDPGLGLRLIYFSYDVKMKEKGDIPEGYSVSREKKERFSLILESASTNQTSMYLCASSSYGDEQYFGPGTRLTVT.

This clonotype has ten or more counts. V gene TRBV27 combines with J gene TRBJ2-7; 7 bases line up with TRBD1. Germline V CDR1 and CDR2: MNHEY, SMNVEV (reference sequence). V was clipped by 2 bases and J by 2 bases; unmatched bases: 6. There are 15 residues in the CDR3. The CDR3 nucleotides read TGTGCCAGCAGTTTAAAGACAGGGATCCCCTACGAGCAGTACTTC. Protein: CASSLKTGIPYEQYF.